One and the same sample provided the 3 T cell receptor beta chains below, sequenced in a study of blood T cells in healthy people across ages. Through a sample-barcoded 5' primer and a J-beta primer mix, a second PCR was run for about 6 to 11 cycles. One entry per CDR3 protein, called by TCRdb with MiXCR from the 5' RACE reads. The sample lists some 860,000 distinct CDR3 sequences; 56% were seen once. Material for sequencing was blood. Source of these receptors: a man aged 40-49 years in good health.

This sequence joins TRBV6-1 and TRBJ2-7, with TRBD1 matching over 11 bases. Trimming removed 5 bases from V and 3 bases from J; junction bases left unmatched: 15. CDR1 MNHNS and CDR2 SASEGT come from the germline V gene. The CDR3 sequence is 18 residues long. CDR3 DNA: TGTGCCAGCAGTACCCTTTCCTCCTGGACAGGGGGCGGCTACGAGCAGTACTTC. Translating gives CASSTLSSWTGGGYEQYF.

This chain uses TRBV20-1 with TRBJ1-5; D is undetermined. The V gene's germline CDR1 is DFQATT and CDR2 SNEGSKA (reference sequence). The CDR3 length is 16 residues. V gave up 0 bases and J gave up 6 bases, with 18 bases separating them. The CDR3 DNA is TGCAGTGCTAGAGATAATAGCGGAGCAGATGGTCAGCCCCAGCATTTT. As protein: CSARDNSGADGQPQHF.

V and J are TRBV20-1 and TRBJ2-7, with 8 bases aligning to TRBD2. The V and J ends lost 1 base and 5 bases, in that order; junction bases with no gene match: 1. The CDR3 sequence is 12 residues long. The germline CDR1 and CDR2 sequences are DFQATT and SNEGSKA (reference sequence). DNA for the CDR3: TGCAGTGCTAGAGCGGGAGGGGACGAGCAGTACTTC. This encodes CSARAGGDEQYF.